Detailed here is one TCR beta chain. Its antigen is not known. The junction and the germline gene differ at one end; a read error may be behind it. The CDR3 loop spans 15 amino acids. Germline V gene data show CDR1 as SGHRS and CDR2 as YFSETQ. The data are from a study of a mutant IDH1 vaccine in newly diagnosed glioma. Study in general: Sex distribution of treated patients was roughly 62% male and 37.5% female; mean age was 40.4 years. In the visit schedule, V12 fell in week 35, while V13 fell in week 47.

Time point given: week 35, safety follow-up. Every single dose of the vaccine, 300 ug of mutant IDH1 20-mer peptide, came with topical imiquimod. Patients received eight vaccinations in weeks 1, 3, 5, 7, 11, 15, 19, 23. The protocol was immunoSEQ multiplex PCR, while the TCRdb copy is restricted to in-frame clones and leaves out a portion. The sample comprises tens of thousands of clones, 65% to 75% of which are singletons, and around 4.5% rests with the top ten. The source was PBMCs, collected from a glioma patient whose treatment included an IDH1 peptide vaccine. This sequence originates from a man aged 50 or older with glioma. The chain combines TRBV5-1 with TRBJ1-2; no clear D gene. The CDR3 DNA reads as TGCGCCAGCCGCTTTTCGTTGTCGTCGAGCTATGGCTACACCTTC. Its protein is CASRFSLSSSYGYTF.